These T cell receptor beta chains were read from a single sample in a study of T cell responses to AZD1222 COVID-19 vaccine. Sequencing was performed with immunoSEQ multiplex PCR; in TCRdb, only in-frame clones are kept and a portion is missing. The table records some 90,000 clones, approximately 88% of them present only once. The material was peripheral blood, obtained on day 0 of AZD1222 vaccination. These receptors were obtained from an adult in good health. Both conserved end residues are part of each CDR3. The D gene is left open where the match is weak. Only some rows state a clone size, as once, few, many or a class for expanded clones.

cdr3_nt	cdr3_aa	v_call	cdr3_length	clone_size	d_call	j_call
TGCGCCAGCAGCCAGGGGGTCCATGTGGAGACCCAGTACTTC	CASSQGVHVETQYF	TRBV4-1	14	NA	NA	TRBJ2-5
TGTGCCAGCAGCTTAGGCGTAGTGAGCTCCTACAATGAGCAGTTCTTC	CASSLGVVSSYNEQFF	TRBV11-3	16	NA	NA	TRBJ2-1
TGTGCCAGCTCAACGCAGACAGTTGGCTACACCTTC	CASSTQTVGYTF	TRBV18	12	NA	NA	TRBJ1-2
TGTGCCAGCAGCTTCGCGGGAGTTCGAGATACGCAGTATTTT	CASSFAGVRDTQYF	TRBV7-9	14	NA	TRBD2	TRBJ2-3
TGTGCCAGCAGGGACGGCCAGGGCCCCCAGCATTTT	CASRDGQGPQHF	TRBV6-5	12	once	NA	TRBJ1-5
TGTGCCAGCAGCCTCATCGGACAGGGATCAGGAGAGCAGTACTTC	CASSLIGQGSGEQYF	TRBV7-2	15	once	TRBD1	TRBJ2-7
TGTGCCAGCAGTTTATTCGGGGATCGAGGCTACACCTTC	CASSLFGDRGYTF	TRBV27	13	NA	NA	TRBJ1-2
TGTGCCAGCAGTTCATGGAGGAACACTGAAGCTTTCTTT	CASSSWRNTEAFF	TRBV28	13	NA	NA	TRBJ1-1
TGTGCCAGCAGCTTATCCGAGAATGAGCAGTTCTTC	CASSLSENEQFF	TRBV7-2	12	NA	NA	TRBJ2-1
TGTGCCAGCAGGATGTTGGTAACAGTGGACTACGAGCAGTACTTC	CASRMLVTVDYEQYF	TRBV6-5	15	NA	NA	TRBJ2-7
TGTGCCAGCAGTCCCCCCAGGGGGCGAGGTGAAAAACTGTTTTTT	CASSPPRGRGEKLFF	TRBV28	15	NA	TRBD1	TRBJ1-4
TGTGCCAGCAGCTTTAATCCCGAACTACGAACACCCCTCCACTTT	CASSFNPELRTPLHF	TRBV5-4	15	few	NA	TRBJ1-6
TGTGCCAGCAGCAGGAGTTGGGGCGGCACAGATACGCAGTATTTT	CASSRSWGGTDTQYF	TRBV28	15	NA	NA	TRBJ2-3
TGTGCCAGCAGCCCGGGACAGGGGGCGCGCGAGCAGTACTTC	CASSPGQGAREQYF	TRBV7-2	14	NA	TRBD1	TRBJ2-7
TGTGCCATCAGTGTGAATAGCGGGAGTTCCGGGGAGCTGTTTTTT	CAISVNSGSSGELFF	TRBV10-3	15	NA	TRBD2	TRBJ2-2
TGTGCCACCAGTACAGGGGTAGGTGAAAAACTGTTTTTT	CATSTGVGEKLFF	TRBV24-1	13	few	TRBD1	TRBJ1-4
TGTGCCAGCAGCGTAGGCCGAAGGGGGCTGGAAGGCTACACCTTC	CASSVGRRGLEGYTF	TRBV9	15	NA	TRBD1	TRBJ1-2
TGTGCCAGCAGTTACTCAGGGCAGAACTATGGCTACACCTTC	CASSYSGQNYGYTF	TRBV6-5	14	NA	NA	TRBJ1-2
TGTGCCAGCAGTTCCCAGAACACTGAAGCTTTCTTT	CASSSQNTEAFF	TRBV12-3/TRBV12-4	12	NA	NA	TRBJ1-1
TGTGCCAGTAGTCCCCAGACAGACTACGAGCAGTACTTC	CASSPQTDYEQYF	TRBV19	13	NA	NA	TRBJ2-7
TGTGCCAGTAGTAGCCAGGGTGGTTATAATTCACCCCTCCACTTT	CASSSQGGYNSPLHF	TRBV19	15	few	NA	TRBJ1-6
TGTGCCAGTAGTGTCGGGACTAGCGGGTTATACAATGAGCAGTTCTTC	CASSVGTSGLYNEQFF	TRBV19	16	NA	TRBD2	TRBJ2-1
TGTGCCAGCAGTTGGGCTCGGGGCGAAAAACTGTTTTTT	CASSWARGEKLFF	TRBV27	13	NA	NA	TRBJ1-4
TGTGCCAGCAGCGAGATGAATACGCAGTATTTT	CASSEMNTQYF	TRBV7-9	11	NA	NA	TRBJ2-3
TGTGCCAGCAGTGAAGCGAGCACCGGGGAGCTGTTTTTT	CASSEASTGELFF	TRBV6-1	13	NA	NA	TRBJ2-2
TGCGCCAGCAGCTTATCGGACTCCTACAATGAGCAGTTCTTC	CASSLSDSYNEQFF	TRBV5-1	14	NA	NA	TRBJ2-1
TGTGCCAGCAAGGGGGACAGGAATGAAAAACTGTTTTTT	CASKGDRNEKLFF	TRBV2	13	NA	TRBD1	TRBJ1-4
TGTGCCAGCAGCCAAGATTTTTGGGACCCTGACTATGAGCAGTTCTTC	CASSQDFWDPDYEQFF	TRBV14	16	NA	NA	TRBJ2-1
TGTGCCATCAGTGAGCTCCCGGGGGGCTACGAGCAGTACTTC	CAISELPGGYEQYF	TRBV10-3	14	NA	TRBD2	TRBJ2-7
TGTGCCAGTAGTATAGATGGGGCCAACGTCCTGACTTTC	CASSIDGANVLTF	TRBV19	13	NA	NA	TRBJ2-6
TGTGCCAGTAGTATGAATGGTCAGGGTGATGAGACCCAGTACTTC	CASSMNGQGDETQYF	TRBV19	15	NA	NA	TRBJ2-5
TGTGCCACCAGTGGGCAGGGCCTGGAGACCCAGTACTTC	CATSGQGLETQYF	TRBV24-1	13	NA	NA	TRBJ2-5
TGTGCCAGCAGCTTAGGTTCCGGGGCTACTAATGAAAAACTGTTTTTT	CASSLGSGATNEKLFF	TRBV7-9	16	NA	NA	TRBJ1-4
TGCGCCAGCAGCCAAGCAGGGGTAGTTGGAAACACCATATATTTT	CASSQAGVVGNTIYF	TRBV4-1	15	NA	NA	TRBJ1-3
TGTGCCAGCAGCCAAGGTCCGAGCTATGGCTACACCTTC	CASSQGPSYGYTF	TRBV14	13	NA	NA	TRBJ1-2
TGTGCCAGCAGCCGTTCTAGCGGGAGTCACAATGAGCAGTTCTTC	CASSRSSGSHNEQFF	TRBV7-3	15	NA	TRBD2	TRBJ2-1
TGTGCCACCAGCAGGACAGGTAGCAATCAGCCCCAGCATTTT	CATSRTGSNQPQHF	TRBV15	14	NA	NA	TRBJ1-5
TGTGCCAGCAGTTACACCCTCAACTATGGCTACACCTTC	CASSYTLNYGYTF	TRBV6-2/TRBV6-3	13	NA	NA	TRBJ1-2